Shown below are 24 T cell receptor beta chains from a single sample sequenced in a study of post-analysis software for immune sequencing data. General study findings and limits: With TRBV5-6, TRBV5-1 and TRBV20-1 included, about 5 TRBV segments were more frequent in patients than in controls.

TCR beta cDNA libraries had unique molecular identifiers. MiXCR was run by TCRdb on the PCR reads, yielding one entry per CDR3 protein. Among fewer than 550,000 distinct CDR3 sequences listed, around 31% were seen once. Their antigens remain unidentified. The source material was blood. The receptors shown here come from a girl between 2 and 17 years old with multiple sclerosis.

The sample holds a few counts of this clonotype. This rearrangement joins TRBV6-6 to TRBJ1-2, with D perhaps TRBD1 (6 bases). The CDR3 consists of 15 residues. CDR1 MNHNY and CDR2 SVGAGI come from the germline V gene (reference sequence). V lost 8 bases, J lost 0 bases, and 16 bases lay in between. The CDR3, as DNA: TGTGCCAGCCAGATGCCAGGGGCCTCTAACTATGGCTACACCTTC. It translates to CASQMPGASNYGYTF.

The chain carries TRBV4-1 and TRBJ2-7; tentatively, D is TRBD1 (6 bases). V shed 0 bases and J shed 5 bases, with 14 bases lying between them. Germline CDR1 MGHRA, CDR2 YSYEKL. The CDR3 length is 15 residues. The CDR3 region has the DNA TGCGCCAGCAGCCAAGAACCACGGGACATCCACGAGCAGTACTTC. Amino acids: CASSQEPRDIHEQYF.

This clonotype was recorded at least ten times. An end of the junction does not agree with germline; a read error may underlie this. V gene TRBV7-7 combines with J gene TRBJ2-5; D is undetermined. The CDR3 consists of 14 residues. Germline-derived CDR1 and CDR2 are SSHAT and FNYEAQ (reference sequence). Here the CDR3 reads CASSLTMGQETQYF. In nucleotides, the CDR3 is TGTGCTAGCAGCTTAACGATGGGGCAAGAGACCCAGTACTTC.

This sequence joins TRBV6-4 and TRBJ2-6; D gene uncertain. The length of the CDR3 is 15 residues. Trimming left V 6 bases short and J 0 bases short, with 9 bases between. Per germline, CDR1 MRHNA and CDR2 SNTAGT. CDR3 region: CASSRTFSGANVLTF. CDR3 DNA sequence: TGTGCCAGCAGCCGGACGTTCTCTGGGGCCAACGTCCTGACTTTC.

The CDR3 sequence is CSGSGAGGFQETQYF. CDR3 nucleotides: TGCAGTGGAAGCGGAGCGGGGGGATTCCAAGAGACCCAGTACTTC. This sequence joins TRBV20-1 and TRBJ2-5; 9 bases match TRBD2. From germline, CDR1 is DFQATT and CDR2 SNEGSKA (reference sequence). Losses at the gene ends were 7 bases for V and 1 base for J; bases not matched to a gene: 10. This CDR3 has 15 residues.

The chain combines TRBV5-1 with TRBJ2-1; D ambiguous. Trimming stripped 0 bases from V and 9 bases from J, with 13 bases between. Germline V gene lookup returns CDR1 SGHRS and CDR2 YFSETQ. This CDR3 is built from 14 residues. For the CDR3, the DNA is TGCGCCAGCAGCTTGGTGGCAGGCAACAGTGAGCAGTTCTTC. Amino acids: CASSLVAGNSEQFF.

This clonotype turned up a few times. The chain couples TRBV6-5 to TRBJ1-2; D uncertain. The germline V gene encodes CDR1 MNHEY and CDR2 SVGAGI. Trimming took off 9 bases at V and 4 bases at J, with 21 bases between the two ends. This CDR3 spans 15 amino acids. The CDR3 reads CASTSVRRASYGYTF. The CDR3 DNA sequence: TGTGCCAGTACGTCAGTACGGCGTGCGAGCTATGGCTACACCTTC.

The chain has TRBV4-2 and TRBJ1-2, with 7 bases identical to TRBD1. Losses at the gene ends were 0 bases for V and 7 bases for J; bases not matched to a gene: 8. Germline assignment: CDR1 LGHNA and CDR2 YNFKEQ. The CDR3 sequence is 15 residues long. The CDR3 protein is CASSQETQGRGGYTF. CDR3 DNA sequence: TGTGCCAGCAGCCAAGAGACACAGGGGAGAGGTGGCTACACCTTC.

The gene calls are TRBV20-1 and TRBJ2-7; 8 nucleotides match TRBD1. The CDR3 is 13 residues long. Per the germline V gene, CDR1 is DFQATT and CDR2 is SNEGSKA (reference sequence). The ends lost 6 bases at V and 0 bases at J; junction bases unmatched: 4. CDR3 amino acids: CSAGTGTSYEQYF. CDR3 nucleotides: TGCAGTGCCGGGACAGGCACCTCCTACGAGCAGTACTTC.

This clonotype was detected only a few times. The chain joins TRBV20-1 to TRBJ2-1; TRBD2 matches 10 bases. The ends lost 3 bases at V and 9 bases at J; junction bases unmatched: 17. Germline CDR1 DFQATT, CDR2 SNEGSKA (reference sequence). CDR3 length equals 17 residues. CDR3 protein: CSAREGSGGRVAVEQFF. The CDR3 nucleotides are TGCAGTGCTAGGGAAGGTAGCGGGGGGAGAGTGGCAGTTGAGCAGTTCTTC.

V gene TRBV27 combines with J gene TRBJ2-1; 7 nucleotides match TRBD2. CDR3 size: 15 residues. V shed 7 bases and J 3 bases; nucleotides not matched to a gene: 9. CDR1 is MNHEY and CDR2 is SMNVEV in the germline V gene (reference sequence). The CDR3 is CASNSPLADYNEQFF. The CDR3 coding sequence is TGTGCCAGCAACTCCCCTCTAGCGGACTACAATGAGCAGTTCTTC.

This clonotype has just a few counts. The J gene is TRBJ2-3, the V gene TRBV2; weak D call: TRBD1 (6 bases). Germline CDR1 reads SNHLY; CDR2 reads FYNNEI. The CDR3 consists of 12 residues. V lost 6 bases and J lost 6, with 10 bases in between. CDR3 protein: CASRLRGDTQYF. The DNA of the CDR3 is TGTGCCAGCAGATTAAGGGGGGATACGCAGTATTTT. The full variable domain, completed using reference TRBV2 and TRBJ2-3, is EPEVTQTPSHQVTQMGQEVILRCVPISNHLYFYWYRQILGQKVEFLVSFYNNEISEKSEIFDDQFSVERPDGSNFTLKIRSTKLEDSAMYFCASRLRGDTQYFGPGTRLTVL.

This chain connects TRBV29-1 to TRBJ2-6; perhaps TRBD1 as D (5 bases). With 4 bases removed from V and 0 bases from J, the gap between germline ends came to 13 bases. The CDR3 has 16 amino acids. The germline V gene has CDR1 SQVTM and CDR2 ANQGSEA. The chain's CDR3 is CSVAPRQSSGANVLTF. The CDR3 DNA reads TGCAGCGTTGCTCCGAGACAGAGCTCTGGGGCCAACGTCCTGACTTTC. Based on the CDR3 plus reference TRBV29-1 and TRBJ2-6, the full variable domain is SAVISQKPSRDICQRGTSLTIQCQVDSQVTMMFWYRQQPGQSLTLIATANQGSEATYESGFVIDKFPISRPNLTFSTLTVSNMSPEDSSIYLCSVAPRQSSGANVLTFGAGSRLTVL.

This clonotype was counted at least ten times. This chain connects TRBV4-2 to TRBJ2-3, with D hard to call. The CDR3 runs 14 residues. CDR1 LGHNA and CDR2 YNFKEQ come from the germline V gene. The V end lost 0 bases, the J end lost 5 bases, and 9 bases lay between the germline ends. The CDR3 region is CASSQEIGRDTQYF. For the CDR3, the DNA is TGTGCCAGCAGCCAAGAGATTGGTCGAGATACGCAGTATTTT.

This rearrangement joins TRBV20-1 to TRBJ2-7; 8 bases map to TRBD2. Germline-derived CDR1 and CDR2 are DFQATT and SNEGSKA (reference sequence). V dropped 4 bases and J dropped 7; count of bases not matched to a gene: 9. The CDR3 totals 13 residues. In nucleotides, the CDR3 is TGCAGTGCTATGACCGGGACTAGTGGGGAGCAGTACTTC. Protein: CSAMTGTSGEQYF.

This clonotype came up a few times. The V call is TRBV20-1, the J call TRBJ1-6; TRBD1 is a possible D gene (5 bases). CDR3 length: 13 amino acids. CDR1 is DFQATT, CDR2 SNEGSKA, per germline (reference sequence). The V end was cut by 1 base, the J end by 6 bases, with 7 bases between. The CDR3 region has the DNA TGCAGTGCTAGAGGGGGGTTTAATTCACCCCTCCACTTT. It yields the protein CSARGGFNSPLHF.

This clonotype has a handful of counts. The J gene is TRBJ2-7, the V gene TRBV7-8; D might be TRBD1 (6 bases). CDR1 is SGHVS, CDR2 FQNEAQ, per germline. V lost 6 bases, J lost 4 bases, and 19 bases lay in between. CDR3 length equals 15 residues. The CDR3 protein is CASSERGKRAYEQYF. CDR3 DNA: TGTGCCAGCAGTGAAAGGGGGAAAAGGGCATACGAGCAGTACTTC.

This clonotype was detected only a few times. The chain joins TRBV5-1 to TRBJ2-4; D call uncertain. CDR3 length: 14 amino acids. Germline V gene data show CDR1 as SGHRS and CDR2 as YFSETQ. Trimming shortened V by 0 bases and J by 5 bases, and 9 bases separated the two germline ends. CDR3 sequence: CASSLGHPENIQYF. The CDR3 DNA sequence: TGCGCCAGCAGCTTGGGCCATCCGGAAAACATTCAGTACTTC.

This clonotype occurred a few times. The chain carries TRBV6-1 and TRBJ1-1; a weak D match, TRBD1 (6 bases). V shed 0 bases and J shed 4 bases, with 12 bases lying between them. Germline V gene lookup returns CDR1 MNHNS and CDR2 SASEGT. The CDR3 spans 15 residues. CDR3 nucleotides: TGTGCCAGCAGTGAAGCCTGGGGGGGCCTCACTGAAGCTTTCTTT. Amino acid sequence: CASSEAWGGLTEAFF.

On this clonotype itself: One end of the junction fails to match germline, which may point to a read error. The CDR3 DNA is TGTGTCAGCAGCTCGACCCCGGACAATCAGCCCCAGCATTTT. Translated: CVSSSTPDNQPQHF. The chain recombines TRBV9 with TRBJ1-5; D remains unclear. This CDR3 has 14 amino acids. CDR1 is SGDLS, CDR2 YYNGEE, per germline.

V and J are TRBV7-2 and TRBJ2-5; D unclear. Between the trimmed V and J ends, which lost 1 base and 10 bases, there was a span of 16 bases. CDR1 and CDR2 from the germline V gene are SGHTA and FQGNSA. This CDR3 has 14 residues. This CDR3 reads CASSLGPVPSFQYF. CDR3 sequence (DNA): TGTGCCAGCAGCTTAGGGCCAGTCCCGTCGTTCCAGTACTTC.

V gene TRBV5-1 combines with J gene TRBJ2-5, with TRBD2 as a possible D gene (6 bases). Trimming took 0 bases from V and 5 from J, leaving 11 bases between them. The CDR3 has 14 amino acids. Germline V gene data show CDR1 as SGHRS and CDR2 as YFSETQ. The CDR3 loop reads CASSLDTSGETQYF. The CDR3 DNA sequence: TGCGCCAGCAGCTTGGACACAAGCGGGGAGACCCAGTACTTC.

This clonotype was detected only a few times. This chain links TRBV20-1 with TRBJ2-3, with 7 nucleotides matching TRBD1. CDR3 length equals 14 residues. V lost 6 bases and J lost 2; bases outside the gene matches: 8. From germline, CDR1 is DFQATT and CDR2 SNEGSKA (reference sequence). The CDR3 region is CSARRQGFTDTQYF. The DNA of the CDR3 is TGCAGTGCGAGGAGACAGGGCTTCACAGATACGCAGTATTTT.

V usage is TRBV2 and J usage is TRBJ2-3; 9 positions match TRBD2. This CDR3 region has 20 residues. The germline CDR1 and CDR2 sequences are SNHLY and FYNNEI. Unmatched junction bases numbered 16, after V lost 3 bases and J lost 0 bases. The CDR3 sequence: CASSDPFGGGELTSTDTQYF. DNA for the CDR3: TGTGCCAGCAGTGACCCCTTCGGCGGGGGGGAATTAACTAGCACAGATACGCAGTATTTT.